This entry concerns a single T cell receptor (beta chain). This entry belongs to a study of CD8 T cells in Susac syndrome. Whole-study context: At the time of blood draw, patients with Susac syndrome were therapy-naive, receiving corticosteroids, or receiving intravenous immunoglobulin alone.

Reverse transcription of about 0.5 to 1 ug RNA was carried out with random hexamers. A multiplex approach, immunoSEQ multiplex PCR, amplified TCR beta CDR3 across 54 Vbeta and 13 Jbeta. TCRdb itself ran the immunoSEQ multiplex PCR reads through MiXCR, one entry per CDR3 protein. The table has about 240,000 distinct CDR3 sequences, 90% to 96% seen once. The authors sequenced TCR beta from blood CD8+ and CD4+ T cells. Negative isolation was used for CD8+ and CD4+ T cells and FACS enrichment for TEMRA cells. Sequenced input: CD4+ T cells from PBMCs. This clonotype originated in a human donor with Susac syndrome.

CDR3 residues: CSATGQLYGYTF. CDR3 in DNA: TGCAGTGCTACGGGACAGCTCTATGGCTACACCTTC. The chain is built from TRBV20-1 and TRBJ1-2, with 7 bases aligning to TRBD1. The CDR3 covers 12 residues. CDR1 and CDR2 (germline): DFQATT, SNEGSKA (reference sequence). Losses at the gene ends were 4 bases for V and 4 bases for J; bases not matched to a gene: 3.